These 3 T cell receptor beta chains originate from one sample sequenced in a study of cytomegalovirus exposure and HLA in healthy donors. TCRdb's table, derived via immunoSEQ multiplex PCR, lists solely in-frame clones and lacks some. The sample has about 74,000 clones; 85% to 95% are singletons. Material: PBMCs. The source of these receptors is a young man in good health and CMV-seropositive.

The chain links TRBV4-1 to TRBJ2-5; 8 bases are shared with TRBD2. Germline V CDR1 and CDR2: MGHRA, YSYEKL. The CDR3 contains 20 residues. V was clipped by 2 bases and J by 4 bases; unmatched bases: 21. CDR3 nucleotides: TGCGCCAGCAGCCAATTCAGCGGGAGAACGTTCCCGGAGGGAGGAGAGACCCAGTACTTC. This gives the protein CASSQFSGRTFPEGGETQYF.

This clone is a singleton in its sample. The chain couples TRBV18 to TRBJ2-2; TRBD1 matches 7 bases. The V and J ends lost 3 bases and 3 bases, in that order; junction bases with no gene match: 7. Germline CDR1 and CDR2: KGHSH and LQKENI. The CDR3 runs to 16 residues. The CDR3 loop is CASSPRQGVDTGELFF. The CDR3 bases are TGTGCCAGCTCACCGCGACAGGGCGTCGACACCGGGGAGCTGTTTTTT.

CDR3 nucleotide sequence: TGTGCCAGCAGTTTCGAGGGAGCACTTAATGAGCAGTTCTTC. This translates into CASSFEGALNEQFF. The chain recombines TRBV27 with TRBJ2-1, with D perhaps TRBD2 (5 bases). The CDR3 sequence is 14 residues long. The V and J ends lost 3 bases and 7 bases respectively, with 13 bases between them. The germline CDR1 and CDR2 sequences are MNHEY and SMNVEV (reference sequence).